This TCR beta chain originates from a study of patients and donors after allogeneic stem cell transplantation. The length of the CDR3 is 15 residues. Germline V lookup: CDR1 MDHEN, CDR2 SYDVKM. Trimming removed 5 bases from V and 5 bases from J, with 15 bases in between. TCRdb re-analysed the RT-PCR reads in MiXCR, keeping a single row per CDR3 protein. The sample contains roughly 200,000 distinct CDR3 sequences, less than 45% of which appear only once. Input material: blood, either unsorted or a sorted T cell fraction (not recorded which). The sequence was collected from a human donor who was either an allogeneic HSCT recipient or a stem cell or donor lymphocyte infusion donor (not recorded which). It is not recorded whose cells these are; they may come from a transplant donor. This chain connects TRBV28 to TRBJ1-4; D ambiguous. CDR3: CASSSPDGRNEKLFF. For the CDR3, the DNA is TGTGCCAGCAGTAGCCCGGACGGAAGAAATGAAAAACTGTTTTTT.